This is a list of T cell receptor beta chains from one sample in a study of naive and memory T cell subsets. TCRdb passed the UMI-ligation and nested PCR reads through MiXCR, listing each CDR3 protein once. Of under 150,000 distinct CDR3 sequences in the sample, 15% to 25% were seen once. The sequencing input was naive CD8+ T cells from blood. These receptors originate from a human donor in good health. The CDR3 runs from the conserved cysteine through the conserved F or W. Each record gives: D gene, clone size, V gene, J gene, CDR3 protein, CDR3 DNA. D genes are given only for firm matches. Part of the rows lack a size; the others show once, few, many or a class for expanded clones.

D: TRBD2
size: NA
V: TRBV7-3
J: TRBJ2-1
CDR3: CASSQIAGGYNEQFF
DNA: TGTGCCAGCAGCCAAATAGCGGGAGGGTACAATGAGCAGTTCTTC

D: NA
size: NA
V: TRBV20-1
J: TRBJ1-1
CDR3: CSAYGTVNTEAFF
DNA: TGCAGTGCCTACGGGACGGTTAACACTGAAGCTTTCTTT

D: NA
size: few
V: TRBV9
J: TRBJ2-4
CDR3: CASSVGGKGIQYF
DNA: TGTGCCAGCAGCGTAGGAGGGAAAGGCATTCAGTACTTC

D: NA
size: NA
V: TRBV19
J: TRBJ1-1
CDR3: CASSIGNTEAFF
DNA: TGTGCCAGTAGTATAGGGAACACTGAAGCTTTCTTT

D: NA
size: NA
V: TRBV4-1
J: TRBJ1-4
CDR3: CASSQEWGAESEKLFF
DNA: TGCGCCAGCAGCCAAGAATGGGGGGCTGAAAGTGAAAAACTGTTTTTT

D: TRBD2
size: NA
V: TRBV27
J: TRBJ2-3
CDR3: CATQLAGGTDTQYF
DNA: TGTGCCACCCAATTAGCGGGGGGCACAGATACGCAGTATTTT

D: TRBD2
size: NA
V: TRBV13
J: TRBJ2-7
CDR3: CASSSGLATSYEQYF
DNA: TGTGCCAGCAGCTCCGGACTAGCGACTTCCTACGAGCAGTACTTC

D: NA
size: few
V: TRBV7-2
J: TRBJ2-7
CDR3: CASRKLRSSSYEQYF
DNA: TGTGCCAGCAGGAAACTCCGGTCGTCTTCCTACGAGCAGTACTTC

D: NA
size: NA
V: TRBV27
J: TRBJ2-5
CDR3: CASSPLGVGETQYF
DNA: TGTGCCAGCAGTCCACTGGGGGTAGGAGAGACCCAGTACTTC

D: NA
size: NA
V: TRBV7-2
J: TRBJ2-7
CDR3: CASRGSGSYEQYF
DNA: TGTGCCAGCAGGGGGAGCGGCTCCTACGAGCAGTACTTC

D: NA
size: NA
V: TRBV29-1
J: TRBJ2-2
CDR3: CSGRIEGELFF
DNA: TGCAGCGGTAGGATCGAGGGGGAGCTGTTTTTT

D: NA
size: NA
V: TRBV29-1
J: TRBJ2-7
CDR3: CSVEGRDGTYEQYF
DNA: TGCAGCGTTGAGGGCCGGGACGGAACCTACGAGCAGTACTTC

D: NA
size: NA
V: TRBV12-3/TRBV12-4
J: TRBJ1-5
CDR3: CASSLEGGESNQPQHF
DNA: TGTGCCAGCAGTTTAGAAGGAGGGGAAAGCAATCAGCCCCAGCATTTT

D: TRBD1
size: few
V: TRBV3-1
J: TRBJ2-3
CDR3: CASSFLRDSGTDTQYF
DNA: TGTGCCAGCAGCTTTCTCCGGGACAGCGGCACAGATACGCAGTATTTT

D: NA
size: few
V: TRBV29-1
J: TRBJ1-3
CDR3: CSVEDLEGRKPGNTIYF
DNA: TGCAGCGTTGAAGATCTTGAGGGACGAAAGCCCGGAAACACCATATATTTT

D: NA
size: few
V: TRBV9
J: TRBJ1-6
CDR3: CASSVSEDRVSPLHF
DNA: TGTGCCAGCAGCGTAAGTGAGGACAGAGTTTCACCCCTCCACTTT

D: NA
size: few
V: TRBV9
J: TRBJ2-3
CDR3: CASSVRSGGTDTQYF
DNA: TGTGCCAGCAGCGTACGTTCGGGAGGCACAGATACGCAGTATTTT

D: NA
size: NA
V: TRBV9
J: TRBJ2-5
CDR3: CASSVARDAGEETQYF
DNA: TGTGCCAGCAGCGTAGCCCGAGACGCAGGGGAGGAGACCCAGTACTTC

D: TRBD1
size: NA
V: TRBV30
J: TRBJ1-1
CDR3: CAWTLLLDRGYTEAFF
DNA: TGTGCCTGGACTTTACTCTTGGACAGGGGATACACTGAAGCTTTCTTT

D: TRBD1
size: few
V: TRBV28
J: TRBJ2-1
CDR3: CASSPRDRHNEQFF
DNA: TGTGCCAGCAGTCCCCGGGACAGACACAATGAGCAGTTCTTC

D: TRBD1
size: many
V: TRBV6-5
J: TRBJ1-1
CDR3: CASSYGTATEAFF
DNA: TGTGCCAGCAGTTACGGGACAGCAACCGAAGCTTTCTTT

D: NA
size: few
V: TRBV29-1
J: TRBJ1-3
CDR3: CSARGGTLPGNTIYF
DNA: TGCAGCGCCAGAGGGGGGACCTTGCCTGGAAACACCATATATTTT

D: NA
size: once
V: TRBV11-1
J: TRBJ2-3
CDR3: CASSFGEPDTQYF
DNA: TGTGCCAGCAGCTTCGGGGAGCCAGATACGCAGTATTTT

D: NA
size: NA
V: TRBV9
J: TRBJ1-2
CDR3: CASSVDSTVNYGYTF
DNA: TGTGCCAGCAGCGTAGACTCTACTGTTAACTATGGCTACACCTTC